A selection of T cell receptor beta chains follows, all from one sample in a study of OX40 agonist ivuxolimab in advanced cancers. Libraries were prepared by immunoSEQ multiplex PCR; TCRdb keeps only in-frame clonotypes and omits some of them. This sample has 75,000 to 100,000 clones, with approximately 80% found just once. The sample consisted of CD4+ or CD8+ T cells sorted from blood, taken in a trial of the OX40 agonist ivuxolimab. The receptor set was obtained from an adult with an advanced solid tumor such as melanoma, head and neck, liver or kidney cancer. Both conserved end residues are part of each CDR3. Each record gives: CDR3 DNA, CDR3 protein, D gene, CDR3 length, V gene, clone size, J gene. The D gene is left open where the match is weak. The listing skips clone size in some rows; elsewhere it reads once, few, many or a size class.

TGCGCCAGCAGCTTGGGATCGGTGGGGGCCTCCTACGAGCAGTACTTC	CASSLGSVGASYEQYF	.	16	TRBV5-1	once	TRBJ2-7
TGTGCCAGCGGGGGGGGCACAGATACGCAGTATTTT	CASGGGTDTQYF	TRBD2	12	TRBV2	.	TRBJ2-3
TGTGCCAGCAGCTTAAGGGAAGGGAGGAGCGGGGTCGGCAATGAGCAGTTCTTC	CASSLREGRSGVGNEQFF	TRBD2	18	TRBV7-3	.	TRBJ2-1
TGTGCCAGCAGGGGGACTAGCGGGAGGACTAGCACAGATACGCAGTATTTT	CASRGTSGRTSTDTQYF	TRBD2	17	TRBV2	.	TRBJ2-3
TGTGCCAGCAGCACCCGGGACAGGGACCTTAATAGCAATCAGCCCCAGCATTTT	CASSTRDRDLNSNQPQHF	.	18	TRBV21-1	.	TRBJ1-5
TGTGCCACGCGCGGGGCCGGGGAGCTGTTTTTT	CATRGAGELFF	.	11	TRBV10-3	.	TRBJ2-2
TGTGCCAGCAGTGAAGGATACGAGCAGTACTTC	CASSEGYEQYF	.	11	TRBV2	.	TRBJ2-7
TGTGCCAGCAGTCAGTTGGTGTCAGATACGCAGTATTTT	CASSQLVSDTQYF	.	13	TRBV2	.	TRBJ2-3
TGTGCCAGCAGCGCACTACTAGCGAACCAAGAGACCCAGTACTTC	CASSALLANQETQYF	TRBD2	15	TRBV11-2	.	TRBJ2-5
TGTGCCAGTAGTATAGGGCAGAGATCTATGAACACTGAAGCTTTCTTT	CASSIGQRSMNTEAFF	.	16	TRBV19	.	TRBJ1-1
TGTGCCAGCAGCTTATCCCCAGGGGCCAACACTGAAGCTTTCTTT	CASSLSPGANTEAFF	.	15	TRBV11-2	.	TRBJ1-1
TGTGCCATCAGTGAGTCGCGGACAGGACCCTATGGCTACACCTTC	CAISESRTGPYGYTF	TRBD1	15	TRBV10-3	once	TRBJ1-2
TGTGCCAGCACCCAGGCGCCGCTTGGGGAAAAACTGTTTTTT	CASTQAPLGEKLFF	.	14	TRBV6-1	.	TRBJ1-4